Sequencing of this TCR beta chain was carried out in a study of blood T cell repertoires in COVID-19. At the level of the study: Collection of acute and convalescent COVID-19 samples took place in the United States, Italy and Spain. Sources were T cells, B-cell-depleted T cells, or PBMCs; the material itself was cDNA or gDNA.

This clone has only a few counts. Per the authors' pipeline: From reference gene primer amplification, estimates of nucleated cell counts were derived. Generated by immunoSEQ multiplex PCR, the TCRdb table keeps only in-frame clones and is missing some. V and J calls and clone size follow that table, whereas D and trimming were derived from the DNA. Altogether over 80,000 clones are present, 75% being singletons, with the ten largest covering approximately 4%. The germline CDR1 and CDR2 sequences are MDHEN and SYDVKM. This CDR3 has 12 amino acids. The germline V and J ends were trimmed by 6 bases and 2 bases, with 7 bases remaining between them.

The rearrangement links TRBV28 to TRBJ1-2; D is uncertain. The origin of this receptor is a woman aged 50 to 60 with acute or convalescent COVID-19. The sample taken for sequencing was peripheral blood. The CDR3, as DNA: TGTGCCAGCAGGGAGCGCAACTATGGCTACACCTTC. Translating it yields CASRERNYGYTF.